This entry describes one TCR beta chain. The data were taken from a study of blood T cell repertoires in COVID-19. Study information: Sites in the United States, Italy and Spain provided acute and convalescent COVID-19 samples. PBMCs, B-cell-depleted T cells, or T cells provided the cDNA or gDNA that made up the material.

Per the original methods: Counts of nucleated cells, estimated from reference gene primer amplification, were obtained. Assay: immunoSEQ multiplex PCR; the TCRdb copy retains only in-frame clones and omits some. The V and J calls and clone size are taken from that table; D and trimming were inferred from the DNA. The sample yields about 70,000 clones, about four fifths seen once. The V gene's germline CDR1 is LGHDT and CDR2 YNNKEL (reference sequence). The CDR3 extends over 13 amino acids. V dropped 9 bases and J dropped 3 bases, with 15 bases sitting between them. The sequenced material came from peripheral blood. The TCR sequence derives from a woman in her seventies with acute or convalescent COVID-19. The genes are TRBV3-1 (or the pseudogene TRBV3-2) and TRBJ2-7; D possibly corresponds to TRBD2 (6 bases). The CDR3 reads CARLATCFYEQYF. DNA of the CDR3: TGTGCCAGGCTAGCGACCTGCTTCTACGAGCAGTACTTC.